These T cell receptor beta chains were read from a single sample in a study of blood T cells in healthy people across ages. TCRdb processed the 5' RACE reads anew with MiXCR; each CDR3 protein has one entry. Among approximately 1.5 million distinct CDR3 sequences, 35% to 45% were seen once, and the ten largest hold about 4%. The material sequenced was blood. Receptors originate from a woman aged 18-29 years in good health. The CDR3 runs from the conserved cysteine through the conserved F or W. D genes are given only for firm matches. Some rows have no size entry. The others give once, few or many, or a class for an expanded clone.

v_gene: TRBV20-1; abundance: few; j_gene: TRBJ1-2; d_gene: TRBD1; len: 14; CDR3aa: CSAREGALNYGYTF; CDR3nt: TGCAGTGCTAGGGAGGGGGCCCTTAACTATGGCTACACCTTC
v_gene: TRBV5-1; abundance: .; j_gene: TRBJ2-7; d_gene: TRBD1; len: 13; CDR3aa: CASSLGTGSEHYF; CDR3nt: TGCGCCAGCAGCTTAGGGACAGGGTCCGAGCATTACTTC
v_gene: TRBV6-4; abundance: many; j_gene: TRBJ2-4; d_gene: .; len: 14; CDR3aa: CASSDSPGANIQYF; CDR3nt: TGTGCCAGCAGTGACTCGCCGGGGGCTAACATTCAGTACTTC
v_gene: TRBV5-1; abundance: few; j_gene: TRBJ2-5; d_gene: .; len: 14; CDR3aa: CASNRGYARETQYF; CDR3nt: TGCGCCAGCAACCGAGGGTATGCCAGGGAGACCCAGTACTTC
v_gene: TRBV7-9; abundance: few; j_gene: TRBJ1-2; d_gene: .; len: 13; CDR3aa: CASSLARAVGYTF; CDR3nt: TGTGCCAGCAGCTTAGCCAGGGCCGTTGGCTACACCTTC
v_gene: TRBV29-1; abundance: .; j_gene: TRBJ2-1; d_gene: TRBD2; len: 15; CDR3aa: CSVPRSGGSYNEQFF; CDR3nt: TGCAGCGTTCCCCGAAGCGGGGGGTCCTACAATGAGCAGTTCTTC
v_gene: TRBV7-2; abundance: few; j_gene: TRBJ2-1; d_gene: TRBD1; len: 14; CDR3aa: CASSSDRGSHEQFF; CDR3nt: TGTGCCAGCAGCTCGGACAGGGGCTCCCATGAGCAGTTCTTC
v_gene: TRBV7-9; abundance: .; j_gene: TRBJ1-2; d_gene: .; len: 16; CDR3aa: CASSLRDKLSDYGYTF; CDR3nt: TGTGCCAGCAGCTTACGGGACAAATTGTCGGATTATGGCTACACCTTC
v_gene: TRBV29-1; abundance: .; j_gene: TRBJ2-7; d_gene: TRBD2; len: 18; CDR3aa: CSVVRLAGGLPPQYEQYF; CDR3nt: TGCAGCGTTGTTCGCCTAGCGGGGGGGTTGCCTCCTCAATACGAGCAGTACTTC
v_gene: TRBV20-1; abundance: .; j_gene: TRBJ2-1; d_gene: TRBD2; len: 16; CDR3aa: CSARVATSGRSHEQFF; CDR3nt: TGCAGTGCTAGAGTTGCGACTAGCGGGAGGTCCCATGAGCAGTTCTTC
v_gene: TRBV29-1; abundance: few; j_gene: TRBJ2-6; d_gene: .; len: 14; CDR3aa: CSPRGLPGANVLTF; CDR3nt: TGCAGCCCCCGGGGACTCCCTGGGGCCAACGTCCTGACTTTC
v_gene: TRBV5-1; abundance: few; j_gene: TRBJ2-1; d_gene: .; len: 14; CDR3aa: CASSPRWEGNEQFF; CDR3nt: TGCGCCAGCAGCCCCAGGTGGGAAGGAAATGAGCAGTTCTTC
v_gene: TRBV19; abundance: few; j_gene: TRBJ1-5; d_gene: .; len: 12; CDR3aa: CASSMDNQPQHF; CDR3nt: TGTGCCAGTAGTATGGACAATCAGCCCCAGCATTTT
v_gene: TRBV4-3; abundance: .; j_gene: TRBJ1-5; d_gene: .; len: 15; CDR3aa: CASSQDRGRDQPQHF; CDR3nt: TGCGCCAGCAGCCAAGATAGGGGCAGAGATCAGCCCCAGCATTTT
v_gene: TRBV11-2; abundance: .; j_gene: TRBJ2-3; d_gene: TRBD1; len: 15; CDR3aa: CASSRRTGVEDTQYF; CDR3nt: TGTGCCAGCAGCCGCCGGACAGGGGTGGAAGATACGCAGTATTTT
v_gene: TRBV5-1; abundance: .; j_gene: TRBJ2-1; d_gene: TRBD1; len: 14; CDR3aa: CASSWGDRGNEQFF; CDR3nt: TGCGCCAGCAGCTGGGGGGACAGGGGAAATGAGCAGTTCTTC
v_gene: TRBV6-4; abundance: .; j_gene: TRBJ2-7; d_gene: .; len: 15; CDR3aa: CASSEGQGTYNEQYF; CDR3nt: TGTGCCAGCAGTGAGGGGCAGGGGACCTACAATGAGCAGTACTTC
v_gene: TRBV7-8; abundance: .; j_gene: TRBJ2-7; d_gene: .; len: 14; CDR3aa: CASSSLRGTYEQYF; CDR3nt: TGTGCCAGCAGCTCTCTTCGGGGAACCTACGAGCAGTACTTC
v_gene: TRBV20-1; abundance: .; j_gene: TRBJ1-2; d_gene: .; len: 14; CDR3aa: CSATSYRTYAGYTF; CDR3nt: TGCAGTGCTACTAGCTACCGGACTTATGCTGGCTACACCTTC
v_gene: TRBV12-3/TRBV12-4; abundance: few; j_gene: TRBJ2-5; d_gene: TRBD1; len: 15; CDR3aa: CASSSLGQGLETQYF; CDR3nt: TGTGCCAGCAGTTCTCTGGGACAGGGTTTGGAGACCCAGTACTTC
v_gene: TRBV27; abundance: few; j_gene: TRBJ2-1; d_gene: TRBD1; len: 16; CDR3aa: CASSLIGTEGPNEQFF; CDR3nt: TGTGCCAGCAGTTTAATCGGGACAGAGGGGCCCAATGAGCAGTTCTTC
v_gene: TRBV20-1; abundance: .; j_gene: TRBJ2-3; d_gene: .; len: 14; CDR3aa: CSAREQDLTDTQYF; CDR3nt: TGCAGTGCTAGAGAACAGGACTTGACAGATACGCAGTATTTT
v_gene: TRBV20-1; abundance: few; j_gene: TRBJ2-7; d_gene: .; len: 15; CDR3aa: CSARDLQGLSYEQYF; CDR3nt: TGCAGTGCTAGAGATCTCCAGGGTCTCTCCTACGAGCAGTACTTC
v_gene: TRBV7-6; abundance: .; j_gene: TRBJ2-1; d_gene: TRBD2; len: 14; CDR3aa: CASSLERGGYEQFF; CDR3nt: TGTGCCAGCAGCTTAGAAAGGGGAGGGTATGAGCAGTTCTTC
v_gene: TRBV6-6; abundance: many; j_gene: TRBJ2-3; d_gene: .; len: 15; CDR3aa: CASSGTISSTDTQYF; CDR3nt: TGTGCCAGCAGCGGGACGATTAGTAGCACAGATACGCAGTATTTT
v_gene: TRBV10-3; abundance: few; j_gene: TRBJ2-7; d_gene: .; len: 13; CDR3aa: CAIKDRVTYEQYF; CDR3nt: TGTGCCATCAAGGACAGAGTAACCTACGAGCAGTACTTC
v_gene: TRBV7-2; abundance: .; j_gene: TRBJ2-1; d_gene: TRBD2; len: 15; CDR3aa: CASSSTSDYYNEQFF; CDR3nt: TGTGCCAGCAGCTCGACTAGCGATTATTACAATGAGCAGTTCTTC
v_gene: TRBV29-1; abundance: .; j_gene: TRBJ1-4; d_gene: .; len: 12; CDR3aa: CSVPLTGEKLFF; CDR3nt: TGCAGCGTTCCCCTAACGGGTGAAAAACTGTTTTTT
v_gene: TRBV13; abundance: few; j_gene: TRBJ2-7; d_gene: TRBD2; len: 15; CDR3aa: CASSFSGRARNEQYF; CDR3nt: TGTGCCAGCAGCTTTAGCGGGAGGGCGAGAAACGAGCAGTACTTC
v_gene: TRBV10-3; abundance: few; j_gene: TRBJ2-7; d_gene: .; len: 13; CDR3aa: CAISESGGIEQYF; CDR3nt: TGTGCCATCAGTGAGTCCGGAGGGATCGAGCAGTACTTC
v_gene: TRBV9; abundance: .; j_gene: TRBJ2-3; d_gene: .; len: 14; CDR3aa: CASSVGTDPLTQYF; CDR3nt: TGTGCCAGCAGCGTAGGGACAGACCCCTTGACCCAGTATTTT
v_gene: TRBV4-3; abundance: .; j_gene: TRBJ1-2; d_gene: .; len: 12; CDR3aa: CASSRRGRGYTF; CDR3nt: TGCGCCAGCAGCCGAAGGGGCCGAGGCTACACCTTC
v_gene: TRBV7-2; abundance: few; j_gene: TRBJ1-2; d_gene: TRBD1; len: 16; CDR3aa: CASSFRDRSSNYGYTF; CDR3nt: TGTGCCAGCAGCTTCCGGGACAGAAGCTCTAACTATGGCTACACCTTC
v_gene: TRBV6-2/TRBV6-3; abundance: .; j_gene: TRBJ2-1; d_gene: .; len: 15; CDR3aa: CASSSLPGAYNEQFF; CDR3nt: TGTGCCAGCAGTTCCTTGCCAGGTGCTTACAATGAGCAGTTCTTC
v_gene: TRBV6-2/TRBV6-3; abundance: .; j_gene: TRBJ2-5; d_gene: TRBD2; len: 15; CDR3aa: CASSYRTSGQETQYF; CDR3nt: TGTGCCAGCAGTTACAGGACTAGCGGACAAGAGACCCAGTACTTC
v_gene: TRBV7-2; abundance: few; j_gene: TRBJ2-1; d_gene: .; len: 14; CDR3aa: CASSLAARGDEQFF; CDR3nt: TGTGCCAGCAGCTTAGCCGCTAGGGGTGATGAGCAGTTCTTC
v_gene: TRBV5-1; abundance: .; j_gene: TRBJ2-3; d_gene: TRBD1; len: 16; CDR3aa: CASSFTGTGDLDTQYF; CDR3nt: TGCGCCAGCAGCTTTACCGGGACAGGGGACCTTGATACGCAGTATTTT
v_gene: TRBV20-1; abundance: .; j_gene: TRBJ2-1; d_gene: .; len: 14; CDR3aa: CSASGGSVVNEQFF; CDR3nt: TGCAGTGCTAGTGGGGGGAGTGTCGTAAATGAGCAGTTCTTC
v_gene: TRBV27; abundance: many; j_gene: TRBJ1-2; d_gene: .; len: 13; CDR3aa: CASSLSRDYGYTF; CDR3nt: TGTGCCAGCAGTTTATCTCGCGACTATGGCTACACCTTC
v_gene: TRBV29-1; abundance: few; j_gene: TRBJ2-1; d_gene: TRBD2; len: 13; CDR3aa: CSVDLAGGREQFF; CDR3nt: TGCAGCGTTGACCTTGCGGGGGGGCGTGAGCAGTTCTTC
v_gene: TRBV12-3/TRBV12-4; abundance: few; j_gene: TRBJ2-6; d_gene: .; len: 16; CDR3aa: CASRSPGFTGANVLTF; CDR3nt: TGTGCCAGCAGGAGTCCTGGATTTACTGGGGCCAACGTCCTGACTTTC
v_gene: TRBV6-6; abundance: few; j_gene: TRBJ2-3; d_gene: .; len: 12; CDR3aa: CASSSSPDTQYF; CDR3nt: TGTGCCAGCAGTTCTTCCCCAGATACGCAGTATTTT
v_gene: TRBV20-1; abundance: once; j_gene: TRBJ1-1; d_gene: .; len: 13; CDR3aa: CSAGGASNTEAFF; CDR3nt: TGCAGTGCCGGGGGGGCTTCGAACACTGAAGCTTTCTTT
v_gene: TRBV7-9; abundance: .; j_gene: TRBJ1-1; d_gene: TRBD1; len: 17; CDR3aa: CASSSKDRGRRNTEAFF; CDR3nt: TGTGCCAGCAGCTCCAAAGACAGGGGGCGAAGGAACACTGAAGCTTTCTTT
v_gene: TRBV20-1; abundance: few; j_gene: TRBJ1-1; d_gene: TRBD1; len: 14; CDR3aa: CSAREPRGYTEAFF; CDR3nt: TGCAGTGCTCGAGAACCCAGGGGGTATACTGAAGCTTTCTTT
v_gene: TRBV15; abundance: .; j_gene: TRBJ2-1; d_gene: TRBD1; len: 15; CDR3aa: CATSRPGQGINEQFF; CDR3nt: TGTGCCACCAGCAGACCGGGACAGGGGATCAATGAGCAGTTCTTC
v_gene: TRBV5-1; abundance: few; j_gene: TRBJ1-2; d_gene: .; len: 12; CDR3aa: CASSLEASRCTF; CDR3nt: TGCGCCAGCAGCTTGGAGGCTTCTCGCTGCACCTTC
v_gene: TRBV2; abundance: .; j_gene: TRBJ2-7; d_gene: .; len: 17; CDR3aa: CASSELSLVGRAYEQYF; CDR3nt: TGTGCCAGCAGTGAGCTCTCTTTAGTGGGCCGTGCCTACGAGCAGTACTTC
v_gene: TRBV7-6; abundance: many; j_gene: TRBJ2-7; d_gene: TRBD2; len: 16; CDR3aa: CASSLALGTIDGEQYF; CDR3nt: TGTGCCAGCAGCTTAGCGTTGGGGACTATCGACGGAGAGCAGTACTTC
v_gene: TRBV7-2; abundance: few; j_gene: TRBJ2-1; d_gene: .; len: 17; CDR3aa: CASSRTFREAFYNEQFF; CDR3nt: TGTGCCAGCAGCCGCACCTTCCGGGAAGCCTTTTACAATGAGCAGTTCTTC
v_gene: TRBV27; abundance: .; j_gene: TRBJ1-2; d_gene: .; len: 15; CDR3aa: CASSLSGGGGYGYTF; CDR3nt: TGTGCCAGCAGTTTATCTGGGGGTGGGGGCTATGGCTACACCTTC
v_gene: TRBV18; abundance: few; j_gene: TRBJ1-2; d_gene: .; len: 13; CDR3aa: CASSPAEIYGYTF; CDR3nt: TGTGCCAGCTCACCGGCAGAGATCTATGGCTACACCTTC
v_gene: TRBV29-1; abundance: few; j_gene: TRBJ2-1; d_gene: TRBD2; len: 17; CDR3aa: CSVGLAAASGRAGDQFF; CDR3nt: TGCAGCGTTGGACTCGCCGCTGCTAGCGGGAGGGCCGGGGATCAGTTCTTC
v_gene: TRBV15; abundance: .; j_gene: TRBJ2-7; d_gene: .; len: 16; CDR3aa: CATSRVGAGVRYERYF; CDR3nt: TGTGCCACCAGCAGAGTTGGGGCAGGGGTCCGCTACGAGCGGTACTTC